This T cell receptor (beta chain) emerged from a study of CD8 T cells in Susac syndrome. Points from the study as a whole: TEMRA cells and active patients showed peak Susac CD8+ clonal expansion.

CD8+ and CD4+ T cells circulating in blood were sequenced for TCR beta. About this clonotype: Its antigen is not identified.

V was cut by 3 bases and J by 4 bases, with 7 bases left in between. Germline values: CDR1 SGHRS, CDR2 YFSETQ. This CDR3 region has 12 residues. It was with random hexamers that roughly 0.45 to 1 ug RNA was reverse transcribed. Each CDR3 protein is one row after TCRdb ran MiXCR on the immunoSEQ multiplex PCR reads. This sample has around 150,000 distinct CDR3 sequences, with approximately 95% found just once. Sequences were obtained from CD8+ T cells from PBMCs. This receptor was identified in a human donor with Susac syndrome. The genes are TRBV5-1 and TRBJ2-5; D gene unclear. CDR3 loop: CASSSQPETQYF. As DNA, the CDR3 is TGCGCCAGCAGCTCACAGCCAGAGACCCAGTACTTC.